This TCR beta chain was identified during a study of T cell responses to AZD1222 COVID-19 vaccine. The method was immunoSEQ multiplex PCR; TCRdb's version includes in-frame clones alone and lacks a portion of them. This table has tens of thousands of clones, 80% to 90% appearing once. Germline CDR1 is SGDLS and CDR2 is YYNGEE. The CDR3 length is 18 residues. V trimming: 2 bases; J trimming: 6 bases; junction bases outside the gene matches: 16. Study-level results: A mostly white British donor set with more females was recruited, and clonal diversity was possibly underestimated. There were vaccine-associated CD4 TCRs across spike, dominant at 160-218 and 743-854.

Pooling of second doses given at about 4 or about 12 weeks was done. As to this clone: Its antigen is undetermined.

The rearrangement links TRBV9 to TRBJ2-3, with 9 positions matching TRBD1. The clonotype was recovered from an adult who received the AZD1222 COVID-19 vaccine. This specimen was peripheral blood, taken 28 days after the second AZD1222 dose. CDR3 sequence: CASSVEPRRQGVEDTQYF. CDR3 nucleotides: TGTGCCAGCAGCGTCGAACCTAGGAGACAGGGGGTGGAGGATACGCAGTATTTT.